This T cell receptor (beta chain) was recovered during a study of cytomegalovirus exposure and HLA in healthy donors. Study-level results: HLA restriction was apparent for most CMV-associated TCR beta chains in a later analysis. Whilst most TCR sequences proved rare, a subset of public TCRs occurred across many donors. In a later analysis, several top co-occurrence clusters appeared linked to parvovirus B19, influenza, CMV and Epstein-Barr virus.

As regards this clone: Its antigen remains unknown.

Donors were ostensibly healthy at sampling, although undocumented immune exposures were probable. Germline CDR1 and CDR2: SGHAT and FQNNGV. The CDR3 length is 17 residues. The V gene end was trimmed by 4 bases and the J gene end by 5 bases; junction bases not matched to a gene: 10. The PCR ran on 60 Vbeta and 13 Jbeta primers. TCRdb's table, derived via immunoSEQ multiplex PCR, lists solely in-frame clones and lacks some. Here the sample spans 150,000 to 200,000 clones, approximately 85% being singletons. The rearrangement joins TRBV11-2 to TRBJ2-3; the match to TRBD2 covers 12 bases. The clonotype was recovered from a girl aged 2 to 9 in good health and CMV-seropositive. The sample taken for sequencing was PBMCs. The CDR3 nucleotides read TGTGCCAGCAGCTCCACTCTAGCGGGAGGGCCGGGAGATACGCAGTATTTT. Protein sequence: CASSSTLAGGPGDTQYF.